The following is a T cell receptor (beta chain) sequence with its context. J was trimmed by 5 bases and V by 7 bases; bases with no gene match: 16. Germline CDR1 is SQVTM and CDR2 is ANQGSEA. The CDR3 totals 15 residues. The entry originates in a study of T cell responses to AZD1222 COVID-19 vaccine. Profiled with immunoSEQ multiplex PCR; TCRdb holds only in-frame clones, not every one. The sample lists about 170,000 clones; around nine tenths were seen once. This sample comprised peripheral blood, obtained on day 0 of AZD1222 vaccination. The receptor was derived from an adult in good health. The chain recombines TRBV29-1 with TRBJ2-5, with 7 positions matching TRBD1. This chain's CDR3 is CSGRSGTVGLETQYF. CDR3 DNA sequence: TGCAGCGGCCGATCCGGGACAGTAGGACTTGAGACCCAGTACTTC.